Shown below are 13 T cell receptor beta chains from a single sample sequenced in a study of T cell responses to AZD1222 COVID-19 vaccine. Here immunoSEQ multiplex PCR was the method, and the copy in TCRdb shows in-frame clones only, minus some. The sample has roughly 180,000 clones, about 90% seen once. The sample in question was peripheral blood, obtained 28 days after the second AZD1222 dose. The receptors shown here come from an adult who received the AZD1222 COVID-19 vaccine.

This clone was seen only once. The same CDR3 arises from other DNA sequences in this sample as well. V and J are TRBV18 and TRBJ2-7; 7 positions agree with TRBD2. V was pared by 0 bases and J by 4 bases, with 0 bases of the junction left unmatched. The germline CDR1 and CDR2 sequences are KGHSH and LQKENI. This CDR3 has 13 residues. The CDR3 DNA reads as TGTGCCAGCTCACCACCTAGCGGGTACGAGCAGTACTTC. Protein sequence: CASSPPSGYEQYF.

The genes are TRBV19 and TRBJ2-3; 11 nucleotides agree with TRBD2. This CDR3 region has 20 residues. Germline V gives CDR1 LNHDA, CDR2 SQIVND (reference sequence). Trimming at V came to 4 bases and at J to 3 bases, leaving 18 bases not matched to a gene. CDR3 in DNA: TGTGCCAGTAGTAAAGGATACCTAGCGGGAGGAGGAATACGAACAGATACGCAGTATTTT. This translates into CASSKGYLAGGGIRTDTQYF.

The V gene is TRBV9, the J gene TRBJ1-4; TRBD1 is a possible D gene (6 bases). Germline V gene lookup returns CDR1 SGDLS and CDR2 YYNGEE. The CDR3 runs 16 residues. Trimming stripped 0 bases from V and 8 bases from J, with 17 bases between. In DNA form, the CDR3 reads TGTGCCAGCAGCGTAGCTACGGGCAGGGGTGGGGAAAAACTGTTTTTT. This codes for CASSVATGRGGEKLFF.

The rearrangement uses TRBV3-1 (or the pseudogene TRBV3-2) and TRBJ2-3; possibly TRBD2 for D (5 bases). The CDR3 totals 17 residues. Trimming took off 3 bases at V and 1 base at J, with 17 bases between the two ends. Germline CDR1 is LGHDT and CDR2 is YNNKEL (reference sequence). CDR3 DNA: TGTGCCAGCAGCCACTCCCACGGGAACCGGGGCACAGATACGCAGTATTTT. Amino acid sequence: CASSHSHGNRGTDTQYF.

The chain uses TRBV2 and TRBJ1-2; TRBD1 agrees at 8 bases. J gave up 6 bases and V 7 bases, and 13 bases lay outside the gene matches. The CDR3 consists of 15 residues. The V gene's germline CDR1 is SNHLY and CDR2 FYNNEI. Here the CDR3 reads CASTPGQGRRNGYTF. CDR3 DNA: TGTGCCAGCACCCCAGGACAGGGTCGGAGGAATGGCTACACCTTC. Full variable domain (missing parts from reference TRBV2 and TRBJ1-2): EPEVTQTPSHQVTQMGQEVILRCVPISNHLYFYWYRQILGQKVEFLVSFYNNEISEKSEIFDDQFSVERPDGSNFTLKIRSTKLEDSAMYFCASTPGQGRRNGYTFGSGTRLTVV.

The chain recombines TRBV19 with TRBJ1-5, with D perhaps TRBD1 (6 bases). CDR1 is LNHDA, CDR2 SQIVND, per germline (reference sequence). The CDR3 is 18 amino acids. Trimming removed 3 bases from V and 3 bases from J, with 21 bases in between. CDR3 residues: CASSISLYRVGTNQPQHF. In DNA, the CDR3 is TGTGCCAGTAGTATTTCCCTTTACAGGGTCGGGACCAATCAGCCCCAGCATTTT. The whole variable domain, remainder taken from reference TRBV19 and TRBJ1-5, is DGGITQSPKYLFRKEGQNVTLSCEQNLNHDAMYWYRQDPGQGLRLIYYSQIVNDFQKGDIAEGYSVSREKKESFPLTVTSAQKNPTAFYLCASSISLYRVGTNQPQHFGDGTRLSIL.

The gene calls are TRBV5-8 and TRBJ1-1; D call uncertain. Germline V gives CDR1 SGHTS, CDR2 YDEGEE. Trimming took off 4 bases at V and 0 bases at J, with 13 bases between the two ends. CDR3 length equals 15 residues. The DNA for the CDR3 is TGTGCCAGCAGCCTGGCAGGTCTCATGAACACTGAAGCTTTCTTT. Amino acid sequence: CASSLAGLMNTEAFF.

V gene TRBV5-1 combines with J gene TRBJ1-1; a weak D match, TRBD1 (5 bases). This CDR3 is 15 amino acids long. The V gene lost 0 bases and the J gene lost 1 base, with 10 bases spanning the gap. Germline CDR1 is SGHRS and CDR2 is YFSETQ. The CDR3 DNA reads TGCGCCAGCAGCTTGGCTGGTGGGGGGAACACTGAAGCTTTCTTT. This translates into CASSLAGGGNTEAFF.

The chain recombines TRBV29-1 with TRBJ2-3; 10 nucleotides align to TRBD1. Germline CDR1 reads SQVTM; CDR2 reads ANQGSEA. CDR3 length: 13 amino acids. The junction had 3 bases not matched to a gene; V was cut back by 6 bases and J by 3 bases. The CDR3 sequence: CSVGQGLTDTQYF. CDR3 DNA: TGCAGCGTGGGACAGGGGCTTACAGATACGCAGTATTTT.

The V and J genes are TRBV28 and TRBJ2-2; maybe TRBD2 (6 bases). This CDR3 contains 16 residues. V was shortened by 6 bases and J by 3 bases, with 17 bases between the two germline ends. Looked up from germline, CDR1 is MDHEN and CDR2 is SYDVKM. The chain's CDR3 is CASSSVAGSYTGELFF. The CDR3 DNA sequence: TGTGCCAGCAGCTCCGTCGCGGGGTCGTACACCGGGGAGCTGTTTTTT.

J is TRBJ1-1 and V is TRBV7-6; D possibly corresponds to TRBD1 (5 bases). The CDR3 runs to 18 residues. CDR1 and CDR2 (germline): SGHVS, FNYEAQ. The V and J ends lost 3 bases and 9 bases respectively, with 29 bases between them. CDR3 DNA sequence: TGTGCCAGCAGCTTCGCGCTTCGAGGGGCCAAGGTTCTCCAGCAAGCTTTCTTT. Its protein product is CASSFALRGAKVLQQAFF.

This sequence joins TRBV7-2 and TRBJ1-2; no clear D gene. CDR1 and CDR2 (germline): SGHTA, FQGNSA. The CDR3 extends over 14 amino acids. V gave up 5 bases and J gave up 4 bases, with 14 bases separating them. The chain's CDR3 is CASSTQTDIYGYTF. DNA of the CDR3: TGTGCCAGCAGCACTCAAACAGACATCTATGGCTACACCTTC.

On this clone itself: One end of the junction does not line up with germline, which may come from a read error. The chain combines TRBV5-6 with TRBJ1-1; D might be TRBD1 (5 bases). Germline V gives CDR1 SGHDT, CDR2 YYEEEE. The CDR3 totals 14 residues. The chain's CDR3 is CASTLRGSRAEVFF. The CDR3 DNA reads as TGTGCCAGCACCCTGAGGGGCTCGAGGGCTGAAGTTTTCTTT.